The TCR beta chain under discussion was sequenced for a study of T cell changes during pregnancy in multiple sclerosis. The CDR3 totals 18 residues. Looked up from germline, CDR1 is SNHLY and CDR2 is FYNNEI. V lost 5 bases and J lost 6, with 28 bases in between. Generated by immunoSEQ multiplex PCR, the TCRdb table keeps only in-frame clones and is missing some. The profile shows 90,000 to 120,000 clones, around 92% of them singletons. The chain carries TRBV2 and TRBJ1-1; D possibly corresponds to TRBD1 (5 bases). The clonotype was recovered from a female donor in good health, enrolled as a control in a pregnancy study. The sequencing here drew on peripheral blood, taken in the third trimester of pregnancy. The CDR3 nucleotides are TGTGCCAGCAGTAACTTGGCTTCGAGCGGGGGGGGTGAGTCTGAAGCTTTCTTT. This translates into CASSNLASSGGGESEAFF.